The following is a T cell receptor (beta chain) sequence with its context. Its antigen remains unidentified. These data belong to a study of cytomegalovirus exposure and HLA in healthy donors. It was with 60 Vbeta and 13 Jbeta primers that the PCR ran. This table comes from immunoSEQ multiplex PCR, and its TCRdb copy is limited to in-frame clones, with some not included. The sample lists approximately 150,000 clones, approximately 80% occurring once. Study-wide results and caveats: Later on, an analysis found that several of the most significant clusters appeared to be linked to common viral pathogens, which included parvovirus B19. The authors confirmed in vitro that three CMV-associated chains were specific for CMV antigens. Reports indicated that the classifier achieved high specificity and sensitivity in diagnosing cytomegalovirus status.

The sequencing input was PBMCs. The source of this sequence is a man in his forties or fifties in good health and CMV-seronegative.

This CDR3 is CASSFGGGIDEQYF. CDR3 coding DNA: TGTGCCAGCAGTTTTGGTGGGGGGATTGACGAGCAGTACTTC. V is TRBV28 and J is TRBJ2-7, with D perhaps matching TRBD2 (6 bases). In germline, CDR1 is MDHEN, CDR2 SYDVKM. This CDR3 comprises 14 residues. V lost 3 bases, J lost 5 bases, and 14 bases lay in between.